What follows are 13 T cell receptor beta chains derived from one specimen sequenced in a study of T cells in Graves' hyperthyroidism and ophthalmopathy. Researchers amplified the TCR beta CDR3 regions from RNA transcripts. A first-round RT-PCR of the TCR CDR3 used the HTBI primer set. MiXCR, applied by TCRdb to the multiplex PCR reads, yields one record per CDR3 protein. The table records hundreds of thousands of distinct CDR3 sequences, less than 25% of them present only once. What was sequenced was blood. The receptors here all came from a man aged 25-40 years with Graves' ophthalmopathy.

This chain links TRBV28 with TRBJ2-2; 8 bases align to TRBD2. The CDR3 loop spans 15 amino acids. In germline, CDR1 is MDHEN, CDR2 SYDVKM. V shed 6 bases and J 1 base; nucleotides not matched to a gene: 4. The chain's CDR3 is CASSKGLENTGELFF. The CDR3 nucleotides read TGTGCCAGCAGCAAGGGACTAGAGAACACCGGGGAGCTGTTTTTT.

This clonotype was picked up many times. The gene calls are TRBV28 and TRBJ2-5, with D maybe TRBD2 (5 bases). Germline V gene data show CDR1 as MDHEN and CDR2 as SYDVKM. Trimming left V 6 bases short and J 1 base short, with 18 bases between. The length of the CDR3 is 16 residues. CDR3 in amino acids: CASSPRLLAFQETQYF. DNA for the CDR3: TGTGCCAGCAGCCCCCGGCTTCTAGCTTTCCAAGAGACCCAGTACTTC. Filled out from reference TRBV28 and TRBJ2-5, the complete variable domain reads DVKVTQSSRYLVKRTGEKVFLECVQDMDHENMFWYRQDPGLGLRLIYFSYDVKMKEKGDIPEGYSVSREKKERFSLILESASTNQTSMYLCASSPRLLAFQETQYFGPGTRLLVL.

The table lists this clonotype with many counts. The rearrangement joins TRBV12-3 or TRBV12-4 to TRBJ1-4; 9 positions match TRBD1. The CDR3 is 17 residues long. The junction had 15 bases not matched to a gene; V was cut back by 6 bases and J by 7 bases. CDR3 in amino acids: CASRLGQGRLRGEKLFF. CDR3 coding DNA: TGTGCCAGCAGACTCGGACAGGGGAGATTGAGGGGTGAAAAACTGTTTTTT.

The chain couples TRBV7-9 to TRBJ1-2, with TRBD1 identical over 7 bases. The trim removed 8 bases at V and 5 bases at J, leaving 8 bases unmatched. The CDR3 sequence is 13 residues long. Germline V gene lookup returns CDR1 SEHNR and CDR2 FQNEAQ (reference sequence). This CDR3 is CASRGTDAYGYTF. The DNA of the CDR3 is TGTGCCAGCCGGGGGACAGATGCTTATGGCTACACCTTC. The complete variable domain, with remaining parts taken from reference TRBV7-9 and TRBJ1-2, reads DTGVSQNPRHKITKRGQNVTFRCDPISEHNRLYWYRQTLGQGPEFLTYFQNEAQLEKSRLLSDRFSAERPKGSFSTLEIQRTEQGDSAMYLCASRGTDAYGYTFGSGTRLTVV.

Note on this clonotype: A much larger clone lies one base from this, so it may be a read error. The V and J genes are TRBV29-1 and TRBJ1-5, with no clear D. V was shortened by 3 bases and J by 3 bases, with 9 bases between the two germline ends. This CDR3 contains 13 residues. Germline CDR1 SQVTM, CDR2 ANQGSEA. The CDR3: CSVEVGINQPQHF. The CDR3 DNA reads as TGCAGCGTTGAGGTGGGGATCAATCAGCCCCAGCATTTT.

This clonotype was seen only a few times. The chain links TRBV20-1 to TRBJ2-5, with D maybe TRBD1 (6 bases). CDR3 length equals 12 residues. CDR1 and CDR2 (germline): DFQATT, SNEGSKA (reference sequence). Trimming cost V 5 bases and J 5 bases, with 12 bases left between them. The CDR3: CSARTGLETQYF. The CDR3 nucleotides are TGCAGTGCTCGCACAGGGTTGGAGACCCAGTACTTC.

This rearrangement joins TRBV20-1 to TRBJ1-4; D gene ambiguous. CDR3 size: 14 residues. The germline V gene encodes CDR1 DFQATT and CDR2 SNEGSKA (reference sequence). V lost 3 bases and J 0 bases, leaving 8 bases between the germline ends. This chain's CDR3 is CSASQEATNEKLFF. The CDR3 bases are TGCAGTGCTAGCCAGGAAGCAACTAATGAAAAACTGTTTTTT.

CDR3 region: CASSELGGATDTQYF. The CDR3, as DNA: TGTGCCAGCAGTGAACTGGGCGGCGCCACAGATACGCAGTATTTT. This chain connects TRBV6-1 to TRBJ2-3; D remains unclear. The germline V and J ends were trimmed by 2 bases and 2 bases, with 11 bases remaining between them. CDR3 size: 15 residues. Germline assignment: CDR1 MNHNS and CDR2 SASEGT.

The chain joins TRBV4-1 to TRBJ2-3; 7 positions match TRBD2. Germline V gene lookup returns CDR1 MGHRA and CDR2 YSYEKL. Trimming at V came to 6 bases and at J to 4 bases, leaving 4 bases not matched to a gene. CDR3 length: 13 residues. This chain's CDR3 is CASRRRESDTQYF. In nucleotides, the CDR3 is TGCGCCAGCAGGAGGCGGGAGTCAGATACGCAGTATTTT.

This clonotype was observed a few times. This chain links TRBV4-1 with TRBJ1-3; D possibly corresponds to TRBD1 (6 bases). Trimming cost V 5 bases and J 1 base, with 15 bases left between them. Germline V gene data show CDR1 as MGHRA and CDR2 as YSYEKL. The CDR3 contains 16 residues. The CDR3 region is CASSYNEGVSGNTIYF. The CDR3 DNA reads TGCGCCAGCAGCTATAACGAGGGGGTATCTGGAAACACCATATATTTT.

This clonotype was detected a few times. This chain uses TRBV2 with TRBJ2-7; possible D gene TRBD2, 5 bases. Germline V gene sequence: CDR1 SNHLY, CDR2 FYNNEI. The length of the CDR3 is 15 residues. V lost 5 bases, J lost 2 bases, and 16 bases lay in between. Written as DNA, the CDR3 is TGTGCCAGCAGTCCACGGGGAGCCCCAGCCTACGAGCAGTACTTC. It yields the protein CASSPRGAPAYEQYF.

This clonotype was counted ten times or more. The chain is built from TRBV28 and TRBJ2-7; D gene uncertain. V was cut by 2 bases and J by 2 bases, with 13 bases left in between. The CDR3 has 15 amino acids. The germline V gene has CDR1 MDHEN and CDR2 SYDVKM. For the CDR3, the DNA is TGTGCCAGCAGTTTACTGGCCAGCGACACCTACGAGCAGTACTTC. Translating it yields CASSLLASDTYEQYF.

This clonotype was counted many times. The gene calls are TRBV12-3 or TRBV12-4 and TRBJ1-1; D remains ambiguous. V was trimmed by 3 bases and J by 5 bases, leaving 19 bases between them. The CDR3 runs 16 residues. The CDR3 bases are TGTGCCAGCAGTTTTCTAGCATATCTGGAGAATACTGAAGCTTTCTTT. It yields the protein CASSFLAYLENTEAFF.